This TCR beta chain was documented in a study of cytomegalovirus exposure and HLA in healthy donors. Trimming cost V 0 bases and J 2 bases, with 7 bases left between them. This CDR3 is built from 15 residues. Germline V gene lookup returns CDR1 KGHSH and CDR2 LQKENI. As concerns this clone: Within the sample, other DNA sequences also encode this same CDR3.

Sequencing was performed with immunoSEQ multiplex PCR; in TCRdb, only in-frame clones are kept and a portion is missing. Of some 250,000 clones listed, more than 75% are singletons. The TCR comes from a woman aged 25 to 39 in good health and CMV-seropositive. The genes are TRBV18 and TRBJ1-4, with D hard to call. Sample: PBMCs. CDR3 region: CASSPPGRTNEKLFF. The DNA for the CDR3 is TGTGCCAGCTCACCACCTGGGAGGACTAATGAAAAACTGTTTTTT. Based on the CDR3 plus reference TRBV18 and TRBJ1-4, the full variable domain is NAGVMQNPRHLVRRRGQEARLRCSPMKGHSHVYWYRQLPEEGLKFMVYLQKENIIDESGMPKERFSAEFPKEGPSILRIQQVVRGDSAAYFCASSPPGRTNEKLFFGSGTQLSVL.